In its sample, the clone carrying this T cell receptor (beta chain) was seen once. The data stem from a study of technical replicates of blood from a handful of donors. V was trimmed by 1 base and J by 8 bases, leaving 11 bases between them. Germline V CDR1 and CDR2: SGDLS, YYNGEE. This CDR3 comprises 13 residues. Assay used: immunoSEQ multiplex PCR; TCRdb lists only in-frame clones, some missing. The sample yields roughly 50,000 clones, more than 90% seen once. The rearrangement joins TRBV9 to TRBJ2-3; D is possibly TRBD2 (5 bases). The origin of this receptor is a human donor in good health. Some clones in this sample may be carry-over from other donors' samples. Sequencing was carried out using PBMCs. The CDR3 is CASSVIGGGTQYF. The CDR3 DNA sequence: TGTGCCAGCAGCGTAATTGGAGGAGGTACGCAGTATTTT.